The 20 T cell receptor beta chains below were found in one sample sequenced in a study of cytomegalovirus exposure and HLA in healthy donors. With 60 Vbeta and 13 Jbeta primers, the PCR was carried out. Repertoires were generated with immunoSEQ multiplex PCR, while TCRdb's copy carries only in-frame clones and drops some. Among 100,000 to 150,000 clones listed, over 70% were seen once. The sample comprised PBMCs. The receptors were sampled from a woman aged 55-70 years in good health and CMV-seropositive.

The J gene is TRBJ2-3, the V gene TRBV7-8; TRBD2 matches at 8 bases. Germline trimming cut 1 base from V and 1 base from J; bases unmatched to any gene: 10. Per the germline V gene, CDR1 is SGHVS and CDR2 is FQNEAQ. This CDR3 has 18 amino acids. The CDR3 region has the DNA TGTGCCAGCAGCTTAGTACGGGTCGGGGGGGGTGGCACAGATACGCAGTATTTT. It encodes CASSLVRVGGGGTDTQYF.

This rearrangement joins TRBV9 to TRBJ2-5; 9 bases match TRBD2. The germline V gene encodes CDR1 SGDLS and CDR2 YYNGEE. V shed 4 bases and J 5 bases; nucleotides not matched to a gene: 12. CDR3 length: 16 amino acids. CDR3 sequence (DNA): TGTGCCAGCAGCCCCGAGGGGCGGGGGGGCGTGGAGACCCAGTACTTC. Amino acid sequence: CASSPEGRGGVETQYF. Full variable domain (outside the CDR3, taken from reference TRBV9 and TRBJ2-5): DSGVTQTPKHLITATGQRVTLRCSPRSGDLSVYWYQQSLDQGLQFLIQYYNGEERAKGNILERFSAQQFPDLHSELNLSSLELGDSALYFCASSPEGRGGVETQYFGPGTRLLVL.

Notes on this clone: The identical CDR3 is also encoded by other nucleotide sequences in the sample. The chain employs TRBV7-8 and TRBJ1-1; 7 nucleotides line up with TRBD1. Trimming cost V 2 bases and J 1 base; bases outside gene matches: 1. Germline CDR1 is SGHVS and CDR2 is FQNEAQ. This CDR3 region has 14 residues. CDR3: CASSLQGGNTEAFF. The DNA of the CDR3 is TGTGCCAGCAGCTTACAGGGGGGGAACACTGAAGCTTTCTTT.

This chain links TRBV29-1 with TRBJ1-4; D might be TRBD1 (5 bases). This CDR3 comprises 12 residues. Trimming stripped 7 bases from V and 8 bases from J, with 14 bases between. In germline, CDR1 is SQVTM, CDR2 ANQGSEA. The CDR3 bases are TGCAGCGCCGGGACGGCGGGGGAAAAACTGTTTTTT. It translates to CSAGTAGEKLFF.

This clone was counted a few times. The chain is built from TRBV19 and TRBJ2-7, with TRBD1 as a possible D gene (6 bases). Germline V CDR1 and CDR2: LNHDA, SQIVND (reference sequence). CDR3 length equals 16 residues. The germline V and J ends were trimmed by 7 bases and 0 bases, with 19 bases remaining between them. The CDR3 reads CASTPGHLNPSYEQYF. The DNA of the CDR3 is TGTGCCAGTACTCCGGGACACTTGAACCCCTCCTACGAGCAGTACTTC.

This rearrangement joins TRBV9 to TRBJ2-7; 7 bases match TRBD1. The CDR3 spans 15 residues. V gave up 0 bases and J gave up 2 bases; unmatched junction bases: 5. In germline, CDR1 is SGDLS, CDR2 YYNGEE. CDR3 in DNA: TGTGCCAGCAGCGTAGATTCGGGACAGACCTACGAGCAGTACTTC. Its protein product is CASSVDSGQTYEQYF. Full variable domain (rest looked up from reference TRBV9 and TRBJ2-7): DSGVTQTPKHLITATGQRVTLRCSPRSGDLSVYWYQQSLDQGLQFLIQYYNGEERAKGNILERFSAQQFPDLHSELNLSSLELGDSALYFCASSVDSGQTYEQYFGPGTRLTVT.

The chain couples TRBV18 to TRBJ2-3; TRBD2 might be the D (5 bases). CDR1 is KGHSH and CDR2 is LQKENI in the germline V gene. There are 15 residues in the CDR3. The V gene lost 2 bases and the J gene lost 0 bases, with 9 bases spanning the gap. CDR3 protein: CASSPERTSTDTQYF. CDR3 DNA sequence: TGTGCCAGCTCACCAGAGCGGACTAGCACAGATACGCAGTATTTT.

V gene TRBV9 combines with J gene TRBJ2-7; the D gene is possibly TRBD1 (5 bases). The CDR3 length is 14 residues. V was pared by 2 bases and J by 3 bases, with 12 bases between. Germline V gene data show CDR1 as SGDLS and CDR2 as YYNGEE. CDR3 in DNA: TGTGCCAGCAGCGTCGCAGGGATGGGCTACGAGCAGTACTTC. Protein: CASSVAGMGYEQYF.

The chain combines TRBV5-6 with TRBJ1-2; no reliable D call. Germline CDR1 is SGHDT and CDR2 is YYEEEE. Trimming cost V 4 bases and J 1 base, with 5 bases left between them. The CDR3 is 12 residues long. For the CDR3, the DNA is TGTGCCAGCAGCCCGTTTAACTATGGCTACACCTTC. Its protein product is CASSPFNYGYTF.

The rearrangement joins TRBV29-1 to TRBJ2-5; D is perhaps TRBD2 (5 bases). Germline assignment: CDR1 SQVTM and CDR2 ANQGSEA. The V and J ends lost 6 bases and 7 bases respectively, with 18 bases between them. This CDR3 spans 13 amino acids. The DNA for the CDR3 is TGCAGCGTGGGTCGGGCCCAGGAGGCGACCCAGTACTTC. Translation: CSVGRAQEATQYF.

The rearrangement uses TRBV25-1 and TRBJ1-2; TRBD1 matches at 12 bases. The CDR3 covers 16 residues. V lost 3 bases, J lost 4 bases, and 6 bases stayed unmatched. Germline-derived CDR1 and CDR2 are MGHDK and SYGVNS. CDR3: CASSDPGTGGIYGYTF. For the CDR3, the DNA is TGTGCCAGCAGTGACCCCGGGACAGGGGGCATCTATGGCTACACCTTC.

The chain joins TRBV19 to TRBJ1-2; D unclear. In germline, CDR1 is LNHDA, CDR2 SQIVND (reference sequence). CDR3 length equals 12 residues. The V and J ends lost 5 bases and 0 bases respectively, with 4 bases between them. CDR3 nucleotide sequence: TGTGCCAGTAGTTACTCTAACTATGGCTACACCTTC. This gives the protein CASSYSNYGYTF.

The rearrangement joins TRBV6-5 to TRBJ1-6; the D gene is possibly TRBD1 (6 bases). The CDR3 loop spans 14 amino acids. Trimming left V 6 bases short and J 7 bases short, with 13 bases between. Germline V lookup: CDR1 MNHEY, CDR2 SVGAGI. The CDR3 spells CASRHRAANSPLHF. The CDR3 bases are TGTGCCAGCAGACACAGGGCGGCCAATTCACCCCTCCACTTT.

This clone was seen just once. The chain uses TRBV4-1 and TRBJ1-2; the match to TRBD1 covers 7 bases. J gave up 0 bases and V 4 bases, and 11 bases lay outside the gene matches. The CDR3 extends over 17 amino acids. The V gene's germline CDR1 is MGHRA and CDR2 YSYEKL. The CDR3 here is CASSLWTGTSSNYGYTF. The CDR3 nucleotides are TGCGCCAGCAGCCTGTGGACAGGTACCTCATCTAACTATGGCTACACCTTC.

The chain is built from TRBV4-1 and TRBJ1-2, with D perhaps TRBD1 (5 bases). CDR3 size: 13 residues. Germline V CDR1 and CDR2: MGHRA, YSYEKL. The V end lost 1 base, the J end lost 6 bases, and 9 bases lay between the germline ends. CDR3 in DNA: TGCGCCAGCAGCCAAGGGAGGGGAAATGGCTACACCTTC. It codes for CASSQGRGNGYTF.

The DNA of the CDR3 is TGTGCCAGCAGCCAAGGGTGGGGCACACTAGGGGAGCTGTTTTTT. Translating it yields CASSQGWGTLGELFF. The rearrangement uses TRBV5-6 and TRBJ2-2; D possibly corresponds to TRBD1 (5 bases). In germline, CDR1 is SGHDT, CDR2 YYEEEE. V was shortened by 4 bases and J by 8 bases, with 18 bases between the two germline ends. The CDR3 consists of 15 residues. Drawing the rest from reference TRBV5-6 and TRBJ2-2, the complete variable domain is DAGVTQSPTHLIKTRGQQVTLRCSPKSGHDTVSWYQQALGQGPQFIFQYYEEEERQRGNFPDRFSGHQFPNYSSELNVNALLLGDSALYLCASSQGWGTLGELFFGEGSRLTVL.

J is TRBJ2-1 and V is TRBV15, with no clear D. The CDR3 totals 13 residues. The ends were cut back, 6 bases at V and 2 bases at J, with 8 bases in the middle. Germline V gene sequence: CDR1 LNHNV, CDR2 YYDKDF (reference sequence). The CDR3 coding sequence is TGTGCCACCAGGGGCCTTACCTACAATGAGCAGTTCTTC. Amino acids: CATRGLTYNEQFF.

About this clone itself: A read error may produce the germline difference seen at one junction end. The sample has other DNA sequences that encode this CDR3 too. The genes are TRBV6-5 and TRBJ1-1; possibly TRBD1 for D (5 bases). The CDR3 is made up of 11 amino acids. Looked up from germline, CDR1 is MNHEY and CDR2 is SVGAGI. DNA for the CDR3: TGTGTCGTACAGGTGAATACTGAAGCTTTCTTT. This translates into CVVQVNTEAFF.

The chain couples TRBV7-3 to TRBJ1-6, with TRBD1 matching over 7 bases. V was clipped by 2 bases and J by 5 bases; unmatched bases: 0. The CDR3 has 14 amino acids. Germline CDR1 reads SGHTA; CDR2 reads FQGTGA. The CDR3 DNA reads TGTGCCAGCAGCTTAGACAGGGATAATTCACCCCTCCACTTT. This sequence encodes CASSLDRDNSPLHF.

This clone was observed a single time. The V and J genes are TRBV9 and TRBJ1-3; D gene uncertain. V lost 2 bases to trimming and J lost 0 bases, with 6 bases between them. The CDR3 runs to 14 residues. CDR1 is SGDLS and CDR2 is YYNGEE in the germline V gene. Here the CDR3 reads CASSVGSSGNTIYF. For the CDR3, the DNA is TGTGCCAGCAGCGTGGGCAGCTCTGGAAACACCATATATTTT.